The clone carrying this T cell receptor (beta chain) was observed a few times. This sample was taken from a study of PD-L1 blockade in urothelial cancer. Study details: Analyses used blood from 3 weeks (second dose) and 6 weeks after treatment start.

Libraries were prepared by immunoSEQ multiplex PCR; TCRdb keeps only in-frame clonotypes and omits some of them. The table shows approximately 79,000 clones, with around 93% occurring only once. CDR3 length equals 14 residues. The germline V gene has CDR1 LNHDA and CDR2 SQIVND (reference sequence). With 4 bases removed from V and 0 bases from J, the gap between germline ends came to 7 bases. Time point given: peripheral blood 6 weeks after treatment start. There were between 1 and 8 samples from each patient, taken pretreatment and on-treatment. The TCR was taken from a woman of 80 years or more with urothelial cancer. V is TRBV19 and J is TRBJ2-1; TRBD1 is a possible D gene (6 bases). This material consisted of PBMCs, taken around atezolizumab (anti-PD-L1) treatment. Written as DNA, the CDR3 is TGTGCCAGTAGTAAGGACAGCTCCTACAATGAGCAGTTCTTC. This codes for CASSKDSSYNEQFF.